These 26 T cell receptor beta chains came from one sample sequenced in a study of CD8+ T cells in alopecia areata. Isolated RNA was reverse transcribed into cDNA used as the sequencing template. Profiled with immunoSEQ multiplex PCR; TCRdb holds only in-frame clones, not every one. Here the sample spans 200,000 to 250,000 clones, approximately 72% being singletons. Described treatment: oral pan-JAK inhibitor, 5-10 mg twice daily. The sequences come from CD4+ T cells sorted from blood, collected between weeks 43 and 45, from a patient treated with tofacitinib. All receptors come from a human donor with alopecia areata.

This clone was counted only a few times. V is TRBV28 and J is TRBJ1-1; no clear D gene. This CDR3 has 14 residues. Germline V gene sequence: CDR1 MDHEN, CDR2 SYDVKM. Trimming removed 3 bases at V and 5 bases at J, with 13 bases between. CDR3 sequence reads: CASSLGLGRTEAFF. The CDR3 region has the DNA TGTGCCAGCAGTTTGGGGTTGGGCCGAACTGAAGCTTTCTTT.

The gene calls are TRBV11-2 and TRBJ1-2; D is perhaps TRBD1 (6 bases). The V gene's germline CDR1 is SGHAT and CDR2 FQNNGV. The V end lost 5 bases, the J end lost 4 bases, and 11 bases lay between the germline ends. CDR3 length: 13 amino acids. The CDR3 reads CASSLGGAYGYTF. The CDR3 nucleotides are TGTGCCAGCAGCCTAGGGGGAGCCTATGGCTACACCTTC.

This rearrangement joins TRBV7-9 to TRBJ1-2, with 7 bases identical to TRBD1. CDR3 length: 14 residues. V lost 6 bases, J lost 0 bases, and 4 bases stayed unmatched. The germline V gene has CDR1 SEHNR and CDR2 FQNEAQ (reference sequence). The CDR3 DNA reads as TGTGCCAGCAGACAGGGACAGACTAACTATGGCTACACCTTC. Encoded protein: CASRQGQTNYGYTF.

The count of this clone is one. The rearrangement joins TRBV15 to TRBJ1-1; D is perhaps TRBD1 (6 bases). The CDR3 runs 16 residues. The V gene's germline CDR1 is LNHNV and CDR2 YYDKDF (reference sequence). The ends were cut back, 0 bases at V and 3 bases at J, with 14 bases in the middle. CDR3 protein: CATSRDLASGDTEAFF. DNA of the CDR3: TGTGCCACCAGCAGAGATTTGGCGTCAGGGGACACTGAAGCTTTCTTT.

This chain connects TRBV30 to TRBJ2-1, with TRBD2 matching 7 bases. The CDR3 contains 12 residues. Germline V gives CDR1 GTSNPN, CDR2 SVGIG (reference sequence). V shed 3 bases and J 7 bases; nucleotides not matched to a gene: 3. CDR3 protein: CAWSGSGNEQFF. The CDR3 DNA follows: TGTGCCTGGAGCGGTAGCGGGAATGAGCAGTTCTTC.

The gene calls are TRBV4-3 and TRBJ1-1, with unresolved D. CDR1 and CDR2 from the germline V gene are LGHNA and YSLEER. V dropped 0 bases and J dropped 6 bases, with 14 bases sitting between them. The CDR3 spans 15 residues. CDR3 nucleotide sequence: TGCGCCAGCAGCCAAGATTCAAGCGGCGGGGCTGAAGCTTTCTTT. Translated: CASSQDSSGGAEAFF.

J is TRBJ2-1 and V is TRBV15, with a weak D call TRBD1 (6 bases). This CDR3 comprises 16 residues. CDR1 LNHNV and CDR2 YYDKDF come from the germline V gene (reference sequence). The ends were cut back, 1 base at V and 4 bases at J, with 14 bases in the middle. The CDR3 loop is CATSRGPGHGYNEQFF. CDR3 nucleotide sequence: TGTGCCACCAGCAGAGGGCCGGGACACGGTTACAATGAGCAGTTCTTC.

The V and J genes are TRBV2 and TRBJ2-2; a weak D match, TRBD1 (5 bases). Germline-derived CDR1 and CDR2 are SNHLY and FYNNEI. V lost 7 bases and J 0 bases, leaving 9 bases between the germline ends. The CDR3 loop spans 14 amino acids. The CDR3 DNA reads TGTGCCAGCACCTTGGACACGAACACCGGGGAGCTGTTTTTT. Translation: CASTLDTNTGELFF.

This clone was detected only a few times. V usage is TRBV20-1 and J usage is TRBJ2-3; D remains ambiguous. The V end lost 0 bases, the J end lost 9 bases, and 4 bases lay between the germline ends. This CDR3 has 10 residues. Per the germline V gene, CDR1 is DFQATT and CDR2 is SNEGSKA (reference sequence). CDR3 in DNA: TGCAGTGCTAGAGAGGGGACGCAGTATTTT. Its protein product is CSAREGTQYF.

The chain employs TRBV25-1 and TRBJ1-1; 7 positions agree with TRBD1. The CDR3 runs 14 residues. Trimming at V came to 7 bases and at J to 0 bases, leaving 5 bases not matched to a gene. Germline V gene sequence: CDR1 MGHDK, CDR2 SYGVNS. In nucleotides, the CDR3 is TGTGCCAGCACCAGGGGGGCTTTGAACACTGAAGCTTTCTTT. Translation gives CASTRGALNTEAFF.

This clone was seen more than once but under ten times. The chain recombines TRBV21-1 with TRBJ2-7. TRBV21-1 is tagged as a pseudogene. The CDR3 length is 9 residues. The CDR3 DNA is TGTGCCAGCAAAAACGAGCAGTACTTC. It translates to CASKNEQYF.

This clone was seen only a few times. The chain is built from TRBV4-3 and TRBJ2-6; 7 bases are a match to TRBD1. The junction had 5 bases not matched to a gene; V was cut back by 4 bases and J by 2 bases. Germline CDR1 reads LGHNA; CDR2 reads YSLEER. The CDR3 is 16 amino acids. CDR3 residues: CASSRLQGAGANVLTF. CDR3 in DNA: TGCGCCAGCAGCCGCCTCCAGGGGGCTGGGGCCAACGTCCTGACTTTC.

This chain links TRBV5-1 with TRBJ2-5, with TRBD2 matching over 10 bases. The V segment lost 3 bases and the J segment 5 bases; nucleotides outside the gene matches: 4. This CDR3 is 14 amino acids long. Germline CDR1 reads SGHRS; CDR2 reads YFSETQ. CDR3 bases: TGCGCCAGCAGCTGGACTAGCGGCGGGGAGACCCAGTACTTC. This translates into CASSWTSGGETQYF.

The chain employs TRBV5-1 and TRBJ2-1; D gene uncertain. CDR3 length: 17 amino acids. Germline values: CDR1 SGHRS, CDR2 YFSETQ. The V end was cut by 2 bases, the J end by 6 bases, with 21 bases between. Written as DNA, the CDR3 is TGCGCCAGCAGCTTTGGTTCCTCCAGTCGCATAGTCAATGAGCAGTTCTTC. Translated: CASSFGSSSRIVNEQFF. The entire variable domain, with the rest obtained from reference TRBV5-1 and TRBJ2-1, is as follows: KAGVTQTPRYLIKTRGQQVTLSCSPISGHRSVSWYQQTPGQGLQFLFEYFSETQRNKGNFPGRFSGRQFSNSRSEMNVSTLELGDSALYLCASSFGSSSRIVNEQFFGPGTRLTVL.

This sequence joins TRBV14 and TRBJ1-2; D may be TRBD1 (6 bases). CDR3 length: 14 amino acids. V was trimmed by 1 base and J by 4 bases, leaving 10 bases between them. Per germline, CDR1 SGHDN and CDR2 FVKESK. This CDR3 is CASSQATGPYGYTF. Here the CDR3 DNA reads TGTGCCAGCAGCCAAGCTACAGGGCCCTATGGCTACACCTTC.

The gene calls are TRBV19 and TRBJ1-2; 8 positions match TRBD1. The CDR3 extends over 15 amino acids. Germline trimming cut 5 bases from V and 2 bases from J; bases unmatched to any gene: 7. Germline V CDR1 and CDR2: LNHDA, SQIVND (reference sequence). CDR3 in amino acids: CASSLPRGLNYGYTF. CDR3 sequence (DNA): TGTGCCAGTAGTCTCCCCAGGGGGCTAAACTATGGCTACACCTTC.

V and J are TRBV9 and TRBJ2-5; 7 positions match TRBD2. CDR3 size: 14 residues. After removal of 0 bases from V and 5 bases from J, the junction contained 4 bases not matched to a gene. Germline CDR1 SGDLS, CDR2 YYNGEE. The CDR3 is CASSVGGGIETQYF. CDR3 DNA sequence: TGTGCCAGCAGCGTAGGGGGAGGGATTGAGACCCAGTACTTC.

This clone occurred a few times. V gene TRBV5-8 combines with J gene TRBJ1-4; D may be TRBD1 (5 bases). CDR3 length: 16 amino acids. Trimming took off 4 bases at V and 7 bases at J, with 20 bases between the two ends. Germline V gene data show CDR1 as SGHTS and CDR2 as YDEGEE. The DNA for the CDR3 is TGTGCCAGCAGCCTCACCGGGACCACCTTGGTTGAAAAACTGTTTTTT. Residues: CASSLTGTTLVEKLFF.

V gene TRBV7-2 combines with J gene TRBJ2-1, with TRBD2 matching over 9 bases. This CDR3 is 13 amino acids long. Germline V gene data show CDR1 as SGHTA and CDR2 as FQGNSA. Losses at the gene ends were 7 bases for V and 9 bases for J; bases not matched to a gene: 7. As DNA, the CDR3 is TGTGCCAGCATCTTCGTGCGGGGGGGTGAGCAGTTCTTC. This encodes CASIFVRGGEQFF.

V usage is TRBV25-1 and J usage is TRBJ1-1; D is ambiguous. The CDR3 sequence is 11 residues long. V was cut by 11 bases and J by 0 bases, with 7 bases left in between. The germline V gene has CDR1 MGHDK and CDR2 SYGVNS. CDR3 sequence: CASSLNTEAFF. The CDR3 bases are TGTGCCTCCAGCTTGAACACTGAAGCTTTCTTT.

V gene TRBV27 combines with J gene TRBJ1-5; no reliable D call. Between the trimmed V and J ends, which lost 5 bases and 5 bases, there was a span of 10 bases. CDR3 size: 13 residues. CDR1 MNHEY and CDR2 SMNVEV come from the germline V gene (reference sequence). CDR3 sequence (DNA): TGTGCCAGCAGTCCGCTCGTCGATCAGCCCCAGCATTTT. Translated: CASSPLVDQPQHF.

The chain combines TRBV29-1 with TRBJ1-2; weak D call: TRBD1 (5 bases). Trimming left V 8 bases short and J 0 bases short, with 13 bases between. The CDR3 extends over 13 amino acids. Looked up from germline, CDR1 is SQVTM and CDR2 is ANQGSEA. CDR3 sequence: CSSDEGSNYGYTF. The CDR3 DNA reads TGCAGCTCCGACGAGGGGTCTAACTATGGCTACACCTTC.

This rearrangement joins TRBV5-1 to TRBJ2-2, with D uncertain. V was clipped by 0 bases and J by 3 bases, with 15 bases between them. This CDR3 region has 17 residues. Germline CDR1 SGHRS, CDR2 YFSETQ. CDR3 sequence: CASSLDKVARDTGELFF. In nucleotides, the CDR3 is TGCGCCAGCAGCTTGGACAAGGTGGCTAGAGACACCGGGGAGCTGTTTTTT.

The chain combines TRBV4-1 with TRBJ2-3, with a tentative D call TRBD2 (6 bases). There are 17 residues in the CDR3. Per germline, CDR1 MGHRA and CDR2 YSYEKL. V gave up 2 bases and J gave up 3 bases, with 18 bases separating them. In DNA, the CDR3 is TGCGCCAGCAGCCAAATACACCTCGGACTACAAACAGATACGCAGTATTTT. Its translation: CASSQIHLGLQTDTQYF.

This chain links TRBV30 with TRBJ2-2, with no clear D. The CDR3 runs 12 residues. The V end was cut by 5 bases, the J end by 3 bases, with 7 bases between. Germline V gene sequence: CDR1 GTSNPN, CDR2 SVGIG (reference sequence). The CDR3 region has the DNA TGTGCCTGGTATGGAGACACCGGGGAGCTGTTTTTT. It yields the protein CAWYGDTGELFF.

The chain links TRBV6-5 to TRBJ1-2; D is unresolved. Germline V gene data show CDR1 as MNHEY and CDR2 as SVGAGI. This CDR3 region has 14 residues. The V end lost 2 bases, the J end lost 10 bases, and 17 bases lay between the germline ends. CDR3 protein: CASSYAVDGFHYTF. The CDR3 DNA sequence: TGTGCCAGCAGTTACGCGGTGGACGGATTCCACTACACCTTC.